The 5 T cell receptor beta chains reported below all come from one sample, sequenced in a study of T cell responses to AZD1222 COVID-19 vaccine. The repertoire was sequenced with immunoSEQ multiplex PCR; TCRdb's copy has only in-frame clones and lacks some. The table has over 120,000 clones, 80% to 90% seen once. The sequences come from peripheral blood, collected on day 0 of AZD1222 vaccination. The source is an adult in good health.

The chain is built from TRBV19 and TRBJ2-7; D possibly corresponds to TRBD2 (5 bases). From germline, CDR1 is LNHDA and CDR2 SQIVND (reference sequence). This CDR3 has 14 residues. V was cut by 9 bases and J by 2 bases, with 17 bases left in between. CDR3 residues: CASCIGGGPYEQYF. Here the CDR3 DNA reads TGTGCCAGCTGTATAGGTGGAGGTCCCTACGAGCAGTACTTC.

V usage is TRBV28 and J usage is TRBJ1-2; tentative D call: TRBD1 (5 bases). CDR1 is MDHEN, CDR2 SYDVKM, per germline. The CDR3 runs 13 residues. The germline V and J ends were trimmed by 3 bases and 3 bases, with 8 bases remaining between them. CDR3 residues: CASSLGRYYGYTF. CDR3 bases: TGTGCCAGCAGTTTGGGGCGGTACTATGGCTACACCTTC.

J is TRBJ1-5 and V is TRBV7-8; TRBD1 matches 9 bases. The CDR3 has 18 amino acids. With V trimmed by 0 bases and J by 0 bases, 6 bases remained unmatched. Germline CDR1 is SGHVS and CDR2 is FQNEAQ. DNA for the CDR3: TGTGCCAGCAGCTTAGCACACAGGGGGCGCGATAGCAATCAGCCCCAGCATTTT. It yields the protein CASSLAHRGRDSNQPQHF.

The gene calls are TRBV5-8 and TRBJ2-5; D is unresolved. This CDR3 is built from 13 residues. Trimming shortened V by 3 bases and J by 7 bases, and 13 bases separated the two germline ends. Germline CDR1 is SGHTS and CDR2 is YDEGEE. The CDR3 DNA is TGTGCCAGCAGCTCGGGTTGGTCGGGGACCCAGTACTTC. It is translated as CASSSGWSGTQYF.

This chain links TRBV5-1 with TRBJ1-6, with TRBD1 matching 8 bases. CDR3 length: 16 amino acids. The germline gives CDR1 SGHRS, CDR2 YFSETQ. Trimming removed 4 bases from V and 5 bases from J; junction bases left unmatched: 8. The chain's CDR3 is CASSADRGRDNSPLHF. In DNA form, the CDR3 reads TGCGCCAGCAGCGCCGACAGGGGTAGGGATAATTCACCCCTCCACTTT. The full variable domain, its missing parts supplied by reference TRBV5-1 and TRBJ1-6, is KAGVTQTPRYLIKTRGQQVTLSCSPISGHRSVSWYQQTPGQGLQFLFEYFSETQRNKGNFPGRFSGRQFSNSRSEMNVSTLELGDSALYLCASSADRGRDNSPLHFGNGTRLTVT.